The next 10 T cell receptor beta chains were all read from a single sample in a study of T cells in Graves' hyperthyroidism and ophthalmopathy (dated by TCRdb to the late 2010s). Library preparation employed multiplex PCR. TCRdb lists the instrument as Illumina HiSeq 2000. Amplification of TCR beta CDR3 regions was carried out from RNA transcripts. A first-round RT-PCR of the TCR CDR3 used the HTBI primer set with the Qiagen OneStep RT-PCR kit. TCRdb's own reprocessing of the public reads used fastp at Q25 and MiXCR and kept productive beta chains. Rows merge per CDR3 protein into single entries with the most common DNA and genes. This sample lists approximately 640,000 distinct CDR3 sequences; roughly 17% were detected once. 15% to 17% of the sample goes to the ten largest clones. Sequencing was carried out using blood. The receptors were gathered from a man aged 50-59 years with Graves' hyperthyroidism.

This clonotype has at least ten counts. This chain connects TRBV6-5 to TRBJ2-7; the D gene could be TRBD1 or TRBD2 (7 bases each). Per the germline V gene, CDR1 is MNHEY and CDR2 is SVGAGI. V was pared by 2 bases and J by 2 bases, with 13 bases between. The CDR3 runs to 15 residues. CDR3 sequence: CASSYSGTDTYEQYF. CDR3 in DNA: TGTGCCAGCAGTTACAGCGGGACAGACACCTACGAGCAGTACTTC.

This clonotype has a count of ten or more. The chain has TRBV6-1 and TRBJ1-5, with D possibly being TRBD1 (6 bases). The CDR3 contains 13 residues. Trimming shortened V by 7 bases and J by 4 bases, and 11 bases separated the two germline ends. Germline CDR1 MNHNS, CDR2 SASEGT. This chain's CDR3 is CASTRGYNQPQHF. For the CDR3, the DNA is TGTGCCAGCACTAGGGGGTATAATCAGCCCCAGCATTTT.

This clonotype was seen only a few times. The V gene is TRBV4-3, the J gene TRBJ2-2, with 7 positions matching TRBD2. V dropped 3 bases and J dropped 2; count of bases not matched to a gene: 3. CDR1 and CDR2 from the germline V gene are LGHNA and YSLEER. This CDR3 region has 15 residues. CDR3 sequence (DNA): TGCGCCAGCAGCCAGGGGGGGGGAAACACCGGGGAGCTGTTTTTT. Translating it yields CASSQGGGNTGELFF.

This clonotype was counted many times. The chain employs TRBV11-2 and TRBJ2-5; unclear D gene. Per the germline V gene, CDR1 is SGHAT and CDR2 is FQNNGV. The V gene lost 1 base and the J gene lost 1 base, with 10 bases spanning the gap. The CDR3 is made up of 15 amino acids. CDR3 DNA: TGTGCCAGCAGCTTAGTTCCATGGGGCCAAGAGACCCAGTACTTC. Protein: CASSLVPWGQETQYF.

This clonotype was observed at least ten times. The chain recombines TRBV20-1 with TRBJ2-5, with TRBD2 identical over 11 bases. This CDR3 contains 14 residues. The V gene end was trimmed by 3 bases and the J gene end by 5 bases; junction bases not matched to a gene: 5. Germline V lookup: CDR1 DFQATT, CDR2 SNEGSKA (reference sequence). The CDR3 is CSARLAGGEETQYF. In nucleotides, the CDR3 is TGCAGTGCTAGGTTAGCGGGAGGGGAGGAGACCCAGTACTTC.

This clonotype was counted between two and nine times. The chain joins TRBV27 to TRBJ1-6, with 9 bases fitting TRBD1. This CDR3 contains 16 residues. The V segment lost 4 bases and the J segment 7 bases; nucleotides outside the gene matches: 8. CDR1 and CDR2 (germline): MNHEY, SMNVEV (reference sequence). The CDR3 here is CASSYSGQGRNSPLHF. The CDR3 bases are TGTGCCAGCAGTTACTCTGGACAGGGGAGAAATTCACCCCTCCACTTT.

This clonotype was detected ten times or more. The chain uses TRBV12-3 or TRBV12-4 and TRBJ1-3, with TRBD1 as a possible D gene (5 bases). This CDR3 is built from 18 residues. The V and J ends lost 6 bases and 4 bases respectively, with 25 bases between them. The CDR3 nucleotides are TGTGCCAGCAGACAATCGACAATGCGGGGGGGACTGGGAAACACCATATATTTT. Translated, it gives CASRQSTMRGGLGNTIYF.

The table lists this clonotype with many counts. The chain combines TRBV11-2 with TRBJ2-3; maybe TRBD2 (6 bases). This CDR3 is 16 amino acids long. The V and J ends lost 4 bases and 4 bases respectively, with 18 bases between them. From germline, CDR1 is SGHAT and CDR2 FQNNGV. The CDR3 sequence is CASSSRLVQSSDTQYF. The DNA for the CDR3 is TGTGCCAGCAGCTCTCGACTAGTCCAGTCATCAGATACGCAGTATTTT.

As to this clonotype: A single base separates this from a much larger clone, so it may be a read error. The CDR3 is CASGLNSYNKQFF. The CDR3 coding sequence is TGTGCCAGCGGGCTCAACTCCTACAATAAGCAGTTCTTC. The chain employs TRBV12-3 or TRBV12-4 and TRBJ2-1; D unclear. The CDR3 is 13 residues long.

This clonotype was counted many times. The rearrangement links TRBV12-3 or TRBV12-4 to TRBJ2-7, with a possible D match to TRBD2 (5 bases). There are 13 residues in the CDR3. V was pared by 6 bases and J by 4 bases, with 13 bases between. The CDR3 region has the DNA TGTGCCAGCAGCATTCTAGGAGGATACGAGCAGTACTTC. This codes for CASSILGGYEQYF.